Described below is a single TCR beta chain sequence and its context. The target antigen is unknown. This sample is drawn from a study of T cell repertoires in cytomegalovirus infection. General study points: Ex vivo responses were dominated by HLA-C-restricted CMV-specific TCR beta clonotypes.

V was pared by 6 bases and J by 8 bases, with 13 bases of the junction left unmatched. In germline, CDR1 is KGHDR, CDR2 SFDVKD. This CDR3 has 16 residues. In TCRdb, the reads were re-called with MiXCR into one record per CDR3 protein. Of about 830,000 distinct CDR3 sequences listed, approximately 32% were seen once; the top ten hold around 11%. Material: cultured CD8+ T cells from PBMCs, obtained from culture after CMV antigen stimulation. The chain employs TRBV24-1 and TRBJ2-1; 9 positions match TRBD1. The TCR sequence derives from a human donor in good health (CMV status not recorded). Some clones in this sample may be carry-over from other donors' samples. CDR3 protein: CATSPRGTGSWHEQFF. CDR3 bases: TGTGCCACCAGTCCCAGGGGGACAGGGAGTTGGCATGAGCAGTTCTTC.